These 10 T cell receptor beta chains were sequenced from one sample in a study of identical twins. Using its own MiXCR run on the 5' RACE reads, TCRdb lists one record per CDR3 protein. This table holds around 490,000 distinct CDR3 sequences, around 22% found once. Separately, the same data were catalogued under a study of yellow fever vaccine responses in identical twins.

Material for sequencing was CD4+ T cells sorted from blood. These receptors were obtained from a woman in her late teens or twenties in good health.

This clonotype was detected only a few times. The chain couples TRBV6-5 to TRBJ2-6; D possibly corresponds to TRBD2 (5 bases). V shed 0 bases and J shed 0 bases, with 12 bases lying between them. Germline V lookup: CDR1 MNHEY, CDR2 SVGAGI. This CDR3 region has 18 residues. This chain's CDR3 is CASSYSWAGLSGANVLTF. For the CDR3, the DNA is TGTGCCAGCAGTTACTCTTGGGCAGGACTCTCTGGGGCCAACGTCCTGACTTTC.

CDR3 region: CASSQVQTSVSNEQFF. The CDR3 region has the DNA TGTGCCAGCAGCCAAGTTCAAACTAGCGTATCGAATGAGCAGTTCTTC. The V call is TRBV4-2, the J call TRBJ2-1; 7 nucleotides align to TRBD2. The J segment lost 7 bases and the V segment lost 1 base, leaving 10 bases of the junction unmatched. Germline V lookup: CDR1 LGHNA, CDR2 YNFKEQ. The CDR3 consists of 16 residues.

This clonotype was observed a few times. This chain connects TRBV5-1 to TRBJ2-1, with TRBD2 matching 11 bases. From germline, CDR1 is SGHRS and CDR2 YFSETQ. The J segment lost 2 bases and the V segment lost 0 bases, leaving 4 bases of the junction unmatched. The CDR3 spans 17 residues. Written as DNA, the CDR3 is TGCGCCAGCAGCTTGGCAATTAGCGGGGGGGCCTACAATGAGCAGTTCTTC. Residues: CASSLAISGGAYNEQFF.

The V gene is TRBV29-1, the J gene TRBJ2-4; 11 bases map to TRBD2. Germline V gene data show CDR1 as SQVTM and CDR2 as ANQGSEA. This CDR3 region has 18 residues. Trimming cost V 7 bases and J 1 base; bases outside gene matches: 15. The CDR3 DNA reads TGCAGCGCTCTATGGCTAGCGGGAGGACCTCTGGCCAAAAACATTCAGTACTTC. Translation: CSALWLAGGPLAKNIQYF.

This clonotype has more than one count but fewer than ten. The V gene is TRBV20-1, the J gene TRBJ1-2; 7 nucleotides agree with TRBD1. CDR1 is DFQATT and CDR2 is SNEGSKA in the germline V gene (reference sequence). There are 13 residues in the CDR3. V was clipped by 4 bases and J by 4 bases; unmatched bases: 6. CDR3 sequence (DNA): TGCAGTGCTAAGGGACAGTCAATCTATGGCTACACCTTC. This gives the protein CSAKGQSIYGYTF.

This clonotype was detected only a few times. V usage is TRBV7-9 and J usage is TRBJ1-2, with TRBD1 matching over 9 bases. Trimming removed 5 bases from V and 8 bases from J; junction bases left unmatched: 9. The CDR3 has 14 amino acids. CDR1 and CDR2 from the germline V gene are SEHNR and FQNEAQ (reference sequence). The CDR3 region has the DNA TGTGCCAGCAGCCCCCAAGGACAGGGGCAGGGCTACACCTTC. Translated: CASSPQGQGQGYTF.

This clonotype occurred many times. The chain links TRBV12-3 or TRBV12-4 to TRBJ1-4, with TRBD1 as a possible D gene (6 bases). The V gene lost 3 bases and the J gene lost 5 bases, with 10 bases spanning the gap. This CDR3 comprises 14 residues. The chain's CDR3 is CASSFGGANEKLFF. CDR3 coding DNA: TGTGCCAGCAGTTTTGGGGGCGCGAATGAAAAACTGTTTTTT.

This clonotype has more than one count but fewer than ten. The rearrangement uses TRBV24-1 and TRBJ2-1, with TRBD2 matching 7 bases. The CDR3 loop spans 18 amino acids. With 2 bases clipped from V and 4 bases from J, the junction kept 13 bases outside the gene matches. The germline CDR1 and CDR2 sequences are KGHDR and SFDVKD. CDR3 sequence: CATSDSSLGGGRYNEQFF. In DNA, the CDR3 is TGTGCCACCAGTGATTCCTCTTTAGGCGGGGGACGATACAATGAGCAGTTCTTC.

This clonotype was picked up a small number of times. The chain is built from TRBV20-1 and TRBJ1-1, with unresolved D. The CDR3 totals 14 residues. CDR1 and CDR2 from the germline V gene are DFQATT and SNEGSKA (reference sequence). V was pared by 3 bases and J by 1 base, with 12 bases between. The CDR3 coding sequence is TGCAGTGCTAGTTGGGCCCGGGGGAACACTGAAGCTTTCTTT. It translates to CSASWARGNTEAFF.

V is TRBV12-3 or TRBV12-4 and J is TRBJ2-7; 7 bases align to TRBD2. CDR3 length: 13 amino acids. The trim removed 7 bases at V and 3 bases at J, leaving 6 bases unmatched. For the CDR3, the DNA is TGTGCCAGCACTAGCGGCTCGAACTACGAGCAGTACTTC. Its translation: CASTSGSNYEQYF.